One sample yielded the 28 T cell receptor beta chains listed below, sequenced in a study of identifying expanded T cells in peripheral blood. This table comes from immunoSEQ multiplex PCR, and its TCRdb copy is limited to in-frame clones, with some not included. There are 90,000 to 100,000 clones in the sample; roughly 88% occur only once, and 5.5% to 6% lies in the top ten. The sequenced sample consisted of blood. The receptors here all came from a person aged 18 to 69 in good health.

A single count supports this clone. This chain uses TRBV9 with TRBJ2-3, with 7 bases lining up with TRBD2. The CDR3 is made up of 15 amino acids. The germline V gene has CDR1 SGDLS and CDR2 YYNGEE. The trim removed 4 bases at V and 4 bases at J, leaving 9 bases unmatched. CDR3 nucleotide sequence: TGTGCCAGCAGCCCCCGTGGGGGGGGAGCAGATACGCAGTATTTT. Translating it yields CASSPRGGGADTQYF.

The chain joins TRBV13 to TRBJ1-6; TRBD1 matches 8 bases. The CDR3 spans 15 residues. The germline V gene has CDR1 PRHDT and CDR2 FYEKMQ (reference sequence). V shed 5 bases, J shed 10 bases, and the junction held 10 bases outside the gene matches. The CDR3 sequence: CASSRSETGASPLHF. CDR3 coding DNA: TGTGCCAGCAGCCGATCAGAGACAGGGGCCTCACCCCTCCACTTT.

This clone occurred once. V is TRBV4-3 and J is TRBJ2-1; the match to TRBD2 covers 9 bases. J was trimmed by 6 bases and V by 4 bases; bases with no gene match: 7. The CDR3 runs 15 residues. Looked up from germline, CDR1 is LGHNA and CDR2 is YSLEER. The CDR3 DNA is TGCGCCAGCAGCCCCTGGACTAGCGCCAGCAATGAGCAGTTCTTC. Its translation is CASSPWTSASNEQFF.

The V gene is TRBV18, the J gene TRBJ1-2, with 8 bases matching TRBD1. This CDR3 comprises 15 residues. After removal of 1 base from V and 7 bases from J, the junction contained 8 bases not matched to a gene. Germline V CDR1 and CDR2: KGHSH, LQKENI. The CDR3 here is CASSPQDREASGYTF. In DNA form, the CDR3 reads TGTGCCAGCTCACCACAGGACAGGGAAGCTTCTGGCTACACCTTC.

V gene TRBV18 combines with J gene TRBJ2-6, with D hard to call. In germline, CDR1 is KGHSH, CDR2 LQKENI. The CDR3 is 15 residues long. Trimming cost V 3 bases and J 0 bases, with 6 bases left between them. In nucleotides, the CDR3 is TGTGCCAGCTCACCGCTGGTCTCTGGGGCCAACGTCCTGACTTTC. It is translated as CASSPLVSGANVLTF.

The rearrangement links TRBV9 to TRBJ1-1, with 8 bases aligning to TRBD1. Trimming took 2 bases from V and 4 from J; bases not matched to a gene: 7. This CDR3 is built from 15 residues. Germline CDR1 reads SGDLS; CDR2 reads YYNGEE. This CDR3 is CASSVGGQVGTEAFF. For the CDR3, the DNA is TGTGCCAGCAGCGTTGGGGGACAGGTCGGCACTGAAGCTTTCTTT.

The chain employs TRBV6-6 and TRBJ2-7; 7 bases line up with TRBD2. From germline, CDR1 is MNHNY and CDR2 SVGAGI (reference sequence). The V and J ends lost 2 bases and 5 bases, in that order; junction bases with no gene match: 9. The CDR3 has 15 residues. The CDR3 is CASSYRSGRVDEQYF. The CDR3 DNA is TGTGCCAGCAGTTACAGGAGTGGGAGGGTGGACGAGCAGTACTTC.

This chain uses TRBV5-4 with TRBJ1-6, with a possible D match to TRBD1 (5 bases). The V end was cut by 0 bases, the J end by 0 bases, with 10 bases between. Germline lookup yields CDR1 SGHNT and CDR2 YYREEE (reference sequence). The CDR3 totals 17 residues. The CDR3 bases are TGTGCCAGCAGCTTGGATGGTACAGGCTCCTATAATTCACCCCTCCACTTT. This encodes CASSLDGTGSYNSPLHF.

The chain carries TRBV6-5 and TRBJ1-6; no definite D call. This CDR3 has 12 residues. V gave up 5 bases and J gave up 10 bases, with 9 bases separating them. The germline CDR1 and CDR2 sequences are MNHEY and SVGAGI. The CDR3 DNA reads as TGTGCCAGCAGTCCGCTAGGCTCACCCCTCCACTTT. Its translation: CASSPLGSPLHF.

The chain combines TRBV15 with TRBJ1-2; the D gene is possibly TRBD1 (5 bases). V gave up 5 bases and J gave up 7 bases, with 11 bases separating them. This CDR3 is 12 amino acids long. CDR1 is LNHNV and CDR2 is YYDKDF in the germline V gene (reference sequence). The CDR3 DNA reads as TGTGCCACCAGCTCCCCGGGGGGTGGCTACACCTTC. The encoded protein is CATSSPGGGYTF.

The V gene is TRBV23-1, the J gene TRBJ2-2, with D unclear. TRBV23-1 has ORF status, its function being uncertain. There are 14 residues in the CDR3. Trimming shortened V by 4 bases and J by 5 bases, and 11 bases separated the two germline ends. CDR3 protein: CASSRPAGTGELFF. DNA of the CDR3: TGCGCCAGCAGTCGCCCTGCTGGGACCGGGGAGCTGTTTTTT.

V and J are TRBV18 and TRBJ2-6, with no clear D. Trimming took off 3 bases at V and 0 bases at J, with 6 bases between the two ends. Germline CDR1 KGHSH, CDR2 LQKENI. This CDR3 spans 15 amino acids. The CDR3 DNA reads TGTGCCAGCTCACCTCAGATCTCTGGGGCCAACGTCCTGACTTTC. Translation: CASSPQISGANVLTF.

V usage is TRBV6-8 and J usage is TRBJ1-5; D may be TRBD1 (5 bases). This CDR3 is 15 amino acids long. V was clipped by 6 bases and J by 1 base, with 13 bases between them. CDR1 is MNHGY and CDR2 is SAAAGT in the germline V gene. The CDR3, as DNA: TGTGCCAGCAGAAACCCAGGGCTAAGCAATCAGCCCCAGCATTTT. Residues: CASRNPGLSNQPQHF.

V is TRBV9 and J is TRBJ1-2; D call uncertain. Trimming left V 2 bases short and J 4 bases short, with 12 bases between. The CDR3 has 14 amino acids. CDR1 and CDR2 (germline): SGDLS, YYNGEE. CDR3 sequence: CASSVGRVPYGYTF. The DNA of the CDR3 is TGTGCCAGCAGCGTTGGGAGGGTCCCCTATGGCTACACCTTC.

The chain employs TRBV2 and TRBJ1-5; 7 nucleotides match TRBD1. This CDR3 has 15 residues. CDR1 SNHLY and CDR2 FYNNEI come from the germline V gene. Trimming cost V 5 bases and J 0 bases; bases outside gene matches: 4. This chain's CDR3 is CASSRDSYSNQPQHF. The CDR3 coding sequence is TGTGCCAGCAGTAGGGACAGCTATAGCAATCAGCCCCAGCATTTT.

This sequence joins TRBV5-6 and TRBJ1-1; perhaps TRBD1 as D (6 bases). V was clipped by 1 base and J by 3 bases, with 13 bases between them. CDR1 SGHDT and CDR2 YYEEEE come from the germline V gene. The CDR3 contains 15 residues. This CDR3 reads CASSLRGGSYTEAFF. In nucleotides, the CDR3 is TGTGCCAGCAGCTTGCGGGGGGGCTCGTACACTGAAGCTTTCTTT. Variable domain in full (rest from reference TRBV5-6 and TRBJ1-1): DAGVTQSPTHLIKTRGQQVTLRCSPKSGHDTVSWYQQALGQGPQFIFQYYEEEERQRGNFPDRFSGHQFPNYSSELNVNALLLGDSALYLCASSLRGGSYTEAFFGQGTRLTVV.

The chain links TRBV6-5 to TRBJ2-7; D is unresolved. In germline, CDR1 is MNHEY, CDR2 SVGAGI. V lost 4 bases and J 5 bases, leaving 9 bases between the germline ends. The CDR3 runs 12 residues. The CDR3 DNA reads TGTGCCAGCAGTTCCCCCTTACACGAGCAGTACTTC. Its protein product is CASSSPLHEQYF.

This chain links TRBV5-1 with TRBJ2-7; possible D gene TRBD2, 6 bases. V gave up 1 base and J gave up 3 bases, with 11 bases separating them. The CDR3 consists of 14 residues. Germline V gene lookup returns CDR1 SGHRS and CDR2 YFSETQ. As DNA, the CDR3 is TGCGCCAGCAGCTTGTTATTGACTAGCTACGAGCAGTACTTC. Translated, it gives CASSLLLTSYEQYF.

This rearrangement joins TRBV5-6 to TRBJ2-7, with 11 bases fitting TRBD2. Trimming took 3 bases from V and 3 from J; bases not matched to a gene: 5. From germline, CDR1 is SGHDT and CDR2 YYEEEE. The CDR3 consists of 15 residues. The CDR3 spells CASSYGLAGDYEQYF. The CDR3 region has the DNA TGTGCCAGCAGCTACGGACTAGCGGGCGACTACGAGCAGTACTTC.

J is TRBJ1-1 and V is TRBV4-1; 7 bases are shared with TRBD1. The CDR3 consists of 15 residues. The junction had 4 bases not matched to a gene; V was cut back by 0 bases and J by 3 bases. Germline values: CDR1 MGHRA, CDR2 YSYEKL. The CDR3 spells CASSQDRGQYTEAFF. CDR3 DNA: TGCGCCAGCAGCCAAGATAGGGGACAGTACACTGAAGCTTTCTTT.

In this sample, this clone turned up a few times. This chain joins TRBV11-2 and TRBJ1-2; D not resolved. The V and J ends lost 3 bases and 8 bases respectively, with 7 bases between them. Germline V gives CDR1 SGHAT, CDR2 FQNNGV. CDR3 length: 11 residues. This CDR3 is CASSLRWGYTF. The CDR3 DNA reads TGTGCCAGCAGCTTGCGGTGGGGCTACACCTTC.

For the CDR3, the DNA is TGCAGTGCTAGGTGGGGACTCGAAGCTTTCTTT. It codes for CSARWGLEAFF. The V and J genes are TRBV20-1 and TRBJ1-1; TRBD1 might be the D (5 bases). Trimming took 3 bases from V and 8 from J, leaving 10 bases between them. Germline assignment: CDR1 DFQATT and CDR2 SNEGSKA (reference sequence). The CDR3 runs to 11 residues.

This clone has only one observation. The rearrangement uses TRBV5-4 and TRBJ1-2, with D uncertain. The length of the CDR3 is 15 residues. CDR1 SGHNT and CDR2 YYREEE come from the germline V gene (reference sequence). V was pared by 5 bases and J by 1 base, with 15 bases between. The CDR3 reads CASSRPFTDNYGYTF. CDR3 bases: TGTGCCAGCAGTAGGCCTTTTACAGATAACTATGGCTACACCTTC.

In nucleotides, the CDR3 is TGTGCCAGCACCTACAGGGACAGGGGAAACTATGGCTACACCTTC. This gives the protein CASTYRDRGNYGYTF. V is TRBV6-5 and J is TRBJ1-2; 10 bases map to TRBD1. Per germline, CDR1 MNHEY and CDR2 SVGAGI. The length of the CDR3 is 15 residues. The junction had 7 bases not matched to a gene; V was cut back by 7 bases and J by 2 bases.

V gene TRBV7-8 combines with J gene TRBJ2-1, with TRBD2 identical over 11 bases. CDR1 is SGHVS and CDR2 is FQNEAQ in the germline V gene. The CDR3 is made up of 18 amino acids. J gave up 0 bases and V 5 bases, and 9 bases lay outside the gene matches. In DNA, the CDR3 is TGTGCCAGCAGCCCGGGGGGACTAGCGGCAAGCTCCTACAATGAGCAGTTCTTC. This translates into CASSPGGLAASSYNEQFF.

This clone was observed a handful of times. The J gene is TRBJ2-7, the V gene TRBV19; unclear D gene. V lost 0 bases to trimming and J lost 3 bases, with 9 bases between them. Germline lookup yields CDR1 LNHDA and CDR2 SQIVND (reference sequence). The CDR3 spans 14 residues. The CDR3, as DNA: TGTGCCAGTAGTATAGATCTCTGGGGCTACGAGCAGTACTTC. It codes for CASSIDLWGYEQYF.

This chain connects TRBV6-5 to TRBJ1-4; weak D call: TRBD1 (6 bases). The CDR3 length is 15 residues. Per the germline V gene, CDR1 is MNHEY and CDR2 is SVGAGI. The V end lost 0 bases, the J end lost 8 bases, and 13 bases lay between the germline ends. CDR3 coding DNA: TGTGCCAGCAGTTACTCGTTCAGGGGAGACGAAAAACTGTTTTTT. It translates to CASSYSFRGDEKLFF.

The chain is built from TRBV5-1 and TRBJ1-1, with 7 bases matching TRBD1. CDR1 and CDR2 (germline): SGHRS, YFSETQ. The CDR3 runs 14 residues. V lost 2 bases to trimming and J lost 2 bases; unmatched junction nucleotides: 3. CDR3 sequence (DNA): TGCGCCAGCAGCTTCGGGACAGCAAACACTGAAGCTTTCTTT. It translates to CASSFGTANTEAFF.